The 17 T cell receptor beta chains presented below share a single source sample, sequenced in a study of human T cells and chemical hapten exposure. The time point was: pre-sensitization, week 0. As to treatment: therapeutic diphenylcyclopropenone sensitization with weekly scalp DPC. A single record per CDR3 protein comes from TCRdb applying MiXCR to the RACE reads. Of some 84,000 distinct CDR3 sequences in the sample, 6.5% to 10% are singletons; the top ten hold around 2.6%. Sequenced here: whole blood, sampled in connection with sensitization to the hapten diphenylcyclopropenone (DPC). All receptors derive from a man aged 35 to 55 with alopecia areata. Some clones in this sample may be carry-over from other donors' samples.

Only a few counts were recorded for this clonotype. This chain joins TRBV7-6 and TRBJ2-5, with unresolved D. The germline gives CDR1 SGHVS, CDR2 FNYEAQ. The V and J ends lost 4 bases and 5 bases respectively, with 8 bases between them. The CDR3 is 12 residues long. CDR3 residues: CASSSLWETQYF. The CDR3 bases are TGTGCCAGCAGCTCCCTTTGGGAGACCCAGTACTTC.

This clonotype showed up just a few times. The V and J genes are TRBV7-6 and TRBJ2-7, with unresolved D. Between the trimmed V and J ends, which lost 5 bases and 2 bases, there was a span of 10 bases. Germline V CDR1 and CDR2: SGHVS, FNYEAQ. The CDR3 totals 13 residues. The CDR3 sequence: CASSPHETYEQYV. CDR3 DNA sequence: TGTGCCAGCAGCCCCCACGAAACCTACGAGCAGTACGTC.

This clonotype was counted between two and nine times. This chain joins TRBV27 and TRBJ2-7, with 9 nucleotides matching TRBD1. CDR3 length equals 13 residues. Germline V gene data show CDR1 as MNHEY and CDR2 as SMNVEV (reference sequence). Trimming at V came to 6 bases and at J to 1 base, leaving 1 base not matched to a gene. This CDR3 reads CASSGQGSYEQYF. The DNA for the CDR3 is TGTGCCAGCAGCGGACAGGGGTCCTACGAGCAGTACTTC.

This clonotype has a count of ten or more. V usage is TRBV15 and J usage is TRBJ2-5, with TRBD1 matching over 7 bases. The J segment lost 1 base and the V segment lost 5 bases, leaving 4 bases of the junction unmatched. The germline V gene has CDR1 LNHNV and CDR2 YYDKDF (reference sequence). The CDR3 length is 14 residues. The CDR3 DNA follows: TGTGCCACCAGCTCCCGGGACAGCCAAGAGACCCAGTACTTC. The encoded protein is CATSSRDSQETQYF.

Points on this clonotype: An end of the junction differs from the germline gene, which may be a read error. V gene TRBV7-2 combines with J gene TRBJ2-6; 7 bases align to TRBD1. The germline V gene has CDR1 SGHTA and CDR2 FQGNSA. CDR3 length: 19 residues. The CDR3 loop reads CASNLGKTGDNSGANVLTF. In nucleotides, the CDR3 is TGTGCCAGCAACTTAGGGAAAACAGGGGACAACTCTGGGGCCAACGTCCTGACTTTC.

In its sample, this clonotype was seen a few times. This chain connects TRBV14 to TRBJ2-3, with D tentatively TRBD2 (5 bases). The V end lost 0 bases, the J end lost 8 bases, and 15 bases lay between the germline ends. The germline CDR1 and CDR2 sequences are SGHDN and FVKESK. This CDR3 region has 15 residues. CDR3 coding DNA: TGTGCCAGCAGCCAAGAACAGTTCCCCGGAGGTACGCAGTATTTT. Protein product: CASSQEQFPGGTQYF. Using reference TRBV14 and TRBJ2-3 for the parts outside the CDR3, the full variable domain is EAGVTQFPSHSVIEKGQTVTLRCDPISGHDNLYWYRRVMGKEIKFLLHFVKESKQDESGMPNNRFLAERTGGTYSTLKVQPAELEDSGVYFCASSQEQFPGGTQYFGPGTRLTVL.

In nucleotides, the CDR3 is TGTGCCACCAGTGACCCTCGACTAGCGGGTCGGTCCGGGGAGCTGTTTTTT. Protein: CATSDPRLAGRSGELFF. This chain links TRBV24-1 with TRBJ2-2; TRBD2 aligns across 10 bases. V shed 4 bases, J shed 6 bases, and the junction held 10 bases outside the gene matches. The germline gives CDR1 KGHDR, CDR2 SFDVKD. The CDR3 totals 17 residues.

The table lists this clonotype with a few counts. The chain recombines TRBV5-1 with TRBJ1-6; 7 nucleotides agree with TRBD1. The V segment lost 2 bases and the J segment 7 bases; nucleotides outside the gene matches: 9. The V gene's germline CDR1 is SGHRS and CDR2 YFSETQ. The CDR3 has 16 amino acids. The CDR3 spells CASSFTNRGDNSPLHF. In DNA form, the CDR3 reads TGCGCCAGCAGCTTCACAAACAGGGGCGACAATTCACCCCTCCACTTT.

This clonotype occurred a few times. The rearrangement uses TRBV11-1 and TRBJ1-5; the D is unclear. The CDR3 covers 14 residues. CDR1 SGHAT and CDR2 FQDESV come from the germline V gene (reference sequence). Trimming stripped 0 bases from V and 5 bases from J, with 8 bases between. As DNA, the CDR3 is TGTGCCAGCAGCTTAGCGGGCAGCCATCAGCCCCAGCATTTT. Protein: CASSLAGSHQPQHF.

This clonotype was counted ten times or more. The chain couples TRBV10-3 to TRBJ1-1; D not resolved. This CDR3 spans 13 amino acids. Per germline, CDR1 ENHRY and CDR2 SYGVKD. The V gene lost 6 bases and the J gene lost 1 base, with 9 bases spanning the gap. CDR3 in DNA: TGTGCCATCAGGGGCAGAACGAACACTGAAGCTTTCTTT. Protein sequence: CAIRGRTNTEAFF.

There are a few counts of this clonotype. The rearrangement links TRBV7-9 to TRBJ2-7; possible D gene TRBD2, 5 bases. The germline V and J ends were trimmed by 0 bases and 3 bases, with 18 bases remaining between them. Germline CDR1 is SEHNR and CDR2 is FQNEAQ (reference sequence). The CDR3 has 17 amino acids. CDR3 loop: CASSLAVATRRVYEQYF. In nucleotides, the CDR3 is TGTGCCAGCAGCTTAGCGGTCGCCACTAGGAGAGTCTACGAGCAGTACTTC.

This clonotype turned up a few times. V usage is TRBV28 and J usage is TRBJ2-7, with TRBD2 matching over 9 bases. This CDR3 is 15 amino acids long. Trimming removed 4 bases from V and 7 bases from J; junction bases left unmatched: 11. Per germline, CDR1 MDHEN and CDR2 SYDVKM. CDR3 sequence: CASSSSGIGLREQYV. CDR3 nucleotides: TGTGCCAGCAGTTCTAGCGGGATCGGGCTACGAGAGCAGTACGTC.

This chain connects TRBV10-3 to TRBJ2-3; the D is unclear. With 6 bases removed from V and 8 bases from J, the gap between germline ends came to 18 bases. The CDR3 runs to 14 residues. Germline V CDR1 and CDR2: ENHRY, SYGVKD. CDR3 nucleotide sequence: TGTGCCATCAGCCCGACCGGGCTTGAGGCTACGCAGTATTTT. It encodes CAISPTGLEATQYF.

In this sample, this clonotype turned up many times. V is TRBV14 and J is TRBJ2-2; D might be TRBD1 (5 bases). The CDR3 length is 15 residues. Per the germline V gene, CDR1 is SGHDN and CDR2 is FVKESK. V was clipped by 2 bases and J by 7 bases, with 14 bases between them. The CDR3 region has the DNA TGTGCCAGCAGCCAATCACAGGTAGCTGGCGGGGAGCTGTTTTTT. Protein product: CASSQSQVAGGELFF.

This clonotype was recorded a few times. This sequence joins TRBV12-3 or TRBV12-4 and TRBJ2-5; D ambiguous. The CDR3 runs to 15 residues. The V and J ends lost 7 bases and 4 bases respectively, with 19 bases between them. CDR3 region: CASTDGVGKSETQYF. CDR3 sequence (DNA): TGTGCCAGCACCGATGGGGTTGGGAAGTCAGAGACCCAGTACTTC.

This clonotype was counted only a few times. The chain uses TRBV29-1 and TRBJ2-3, with 7 bases lining up with TRBD1. The germline V gene has CDR1 SQVTM and CDR2 ANQGSEA. The CDR3 length is 14 residues. With 3 bases clipped from V and 1 base from J, the junction kept 4 bases outside the gene matches. The CDR3: CSVDFGQGTDTQYF. CDR3 nucleotides: TGCAGCGTTGACTTCGGACAGGGCACAGATACGCAGTATTTT.

This clonotype occurred a few times. The DNA for the CDR3 is TGTGCCAGCAGCCAATCTCGGGGGACAGGCTTAATCAGCAATCAGCCCCAGCATTTT. This gives the protein CASSQSRGTGLISNQPQHF. The J gene is TRBJ1-5, the V gene TRBV16; 8 positions agree with TRBD1. Germline CDR1 reads KGHSY; CDR2 reads FQNENV. Trimming removed 0 bases from V and 1 base from J; junction bases left unmatched: 11. The CDR3 has 19 amino acids.